The T cell receptor (beta chain) under discussion was sequenced for a study of PD-L1 blockade in urothelial cancer. Turning to the study itself: At 3 weeks (second dose) and 6 weeks after starting treatment, blood was analyzed.

Time point reported: pretreatment peripheral blood. Sequenced by immunoSEQ multiplex PCR; TCRdb stores in-frame clones only, minus some. The table records about 130,000 clones, 65% to 85% of them present only once. The origin of this receptor is a man aged 50 to 59 with urothelial cancer. The input for sequencing was PBMCs, taken around atezolizumab (anti-PD-L1) treatment.

In nucleotides, the CDR3 is TGTGCCAGCAGTCCCGGGCGCGGGGCGAACACCGGGGAGCTGTTTTTT. Translated, it gives CASSPGRGANTGELFF. The genes are TRBV7-2 and TRBJ2-2, with D possibly matching TRBD2 (6 bases). V dropped 6 bases and J dropped 0 bases, with 14 bases sitting between them. The CDR3 is 16 residues long. From germline, CDR1 is SGHTA and CDR2 FQGNSA.